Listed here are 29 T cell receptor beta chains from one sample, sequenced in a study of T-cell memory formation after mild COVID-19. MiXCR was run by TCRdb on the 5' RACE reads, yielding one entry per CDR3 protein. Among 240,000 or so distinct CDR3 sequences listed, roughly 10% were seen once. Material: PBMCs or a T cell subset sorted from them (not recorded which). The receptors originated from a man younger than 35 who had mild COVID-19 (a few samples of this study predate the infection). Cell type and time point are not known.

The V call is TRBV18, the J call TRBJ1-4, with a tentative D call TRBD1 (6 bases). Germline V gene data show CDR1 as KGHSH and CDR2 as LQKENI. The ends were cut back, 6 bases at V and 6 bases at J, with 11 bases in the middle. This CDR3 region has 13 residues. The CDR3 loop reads CASSQGLHEKLFF. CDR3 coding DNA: TGTGCCAGCTCCCAGGGGTTGCATGAAAAACTGTTTTTT.

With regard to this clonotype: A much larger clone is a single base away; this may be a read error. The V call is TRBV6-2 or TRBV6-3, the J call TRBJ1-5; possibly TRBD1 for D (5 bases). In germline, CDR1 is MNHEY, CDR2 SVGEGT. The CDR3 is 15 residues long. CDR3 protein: CDSSTPRQPNQPQHF. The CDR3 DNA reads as TGTGACAGCAGTACGCCAAGACAGCCCAATCAGCCCCAGCATTTT.

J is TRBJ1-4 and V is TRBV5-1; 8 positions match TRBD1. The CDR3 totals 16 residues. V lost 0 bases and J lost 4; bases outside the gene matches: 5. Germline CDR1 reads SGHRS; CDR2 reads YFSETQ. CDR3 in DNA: TGCGCCAGCAGCTTGGGCAGGGGGCCGGATAATGAAAAACTGTTTTTT. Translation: CASSLGRGPDNEKLFF.

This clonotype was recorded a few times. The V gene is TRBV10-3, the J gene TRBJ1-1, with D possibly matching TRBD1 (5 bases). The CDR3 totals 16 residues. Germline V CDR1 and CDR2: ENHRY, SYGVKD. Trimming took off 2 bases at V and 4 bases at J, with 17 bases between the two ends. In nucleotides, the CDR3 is TGTGCCATCAGTGAGGGAAGAGGTGGGGGTGTCACTGAAGCTTTCTTT. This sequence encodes CAISEGRGGGVTEAFF.

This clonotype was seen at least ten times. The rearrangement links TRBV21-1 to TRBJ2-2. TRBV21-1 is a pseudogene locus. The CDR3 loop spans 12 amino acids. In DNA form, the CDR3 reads TGTGCCAGCAGCTTACACACCGGGGAGCTGTTTTTT. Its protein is CASSLHTGELFF.

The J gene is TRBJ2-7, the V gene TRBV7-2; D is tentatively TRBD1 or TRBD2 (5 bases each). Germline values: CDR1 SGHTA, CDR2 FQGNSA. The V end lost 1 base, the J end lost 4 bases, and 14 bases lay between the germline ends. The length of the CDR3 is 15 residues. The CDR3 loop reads CASSLGPGPGYEQYV. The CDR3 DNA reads TGTGCCAGCAGCTTAGGTCCGGGACCGGGATACGAGCAGTACGTC.

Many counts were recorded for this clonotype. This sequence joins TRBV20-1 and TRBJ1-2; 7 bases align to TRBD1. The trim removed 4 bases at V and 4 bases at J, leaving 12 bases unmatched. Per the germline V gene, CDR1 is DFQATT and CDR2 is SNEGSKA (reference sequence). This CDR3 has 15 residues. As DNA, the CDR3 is TGCAGTGCTAAGAAGGGACAGTTGGCGGCCTATGGCTACACCTTC. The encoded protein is CSAKKGQLAAYGYTF.

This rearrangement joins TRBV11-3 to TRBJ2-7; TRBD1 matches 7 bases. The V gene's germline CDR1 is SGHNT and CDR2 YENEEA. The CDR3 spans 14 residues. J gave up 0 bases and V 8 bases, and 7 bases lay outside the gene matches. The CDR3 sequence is CASSGGAGSYEQYF. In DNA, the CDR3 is TGTGCCAGCTCAGGGGGAGCAGGCTCCTACGAGCAGTACTTC.

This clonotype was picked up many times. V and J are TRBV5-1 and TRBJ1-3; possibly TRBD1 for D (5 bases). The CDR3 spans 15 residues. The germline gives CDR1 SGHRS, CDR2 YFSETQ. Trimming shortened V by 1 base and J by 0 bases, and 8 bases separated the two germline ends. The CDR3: CASSLTGDSGNTIYF. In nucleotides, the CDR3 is TGCGCCAGCAGCTTGACAGGAGACTCTGGAAACACCATATATTTT.

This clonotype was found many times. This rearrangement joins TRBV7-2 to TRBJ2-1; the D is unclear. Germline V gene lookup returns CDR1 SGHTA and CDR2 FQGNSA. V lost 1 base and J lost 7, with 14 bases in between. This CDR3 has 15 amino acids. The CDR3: CASSLVEWGRNEQFF. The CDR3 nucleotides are TGTGCCAGCAGCTTAGTCGAATGGGGTCGGAATGAGCAGTTCTTC.

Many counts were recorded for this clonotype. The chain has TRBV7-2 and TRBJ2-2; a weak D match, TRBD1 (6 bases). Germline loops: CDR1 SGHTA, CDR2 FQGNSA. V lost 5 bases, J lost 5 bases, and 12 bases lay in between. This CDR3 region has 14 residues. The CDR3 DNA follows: TGTGCCAGCAGCCTCGAAAGGGGGACCGGGGAGCTGTTTTTT. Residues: CASSLERGTGELFF.

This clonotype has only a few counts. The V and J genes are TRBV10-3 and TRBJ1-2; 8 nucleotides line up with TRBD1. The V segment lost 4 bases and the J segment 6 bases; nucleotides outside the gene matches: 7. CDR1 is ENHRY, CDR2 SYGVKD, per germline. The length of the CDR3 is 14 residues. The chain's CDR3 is CAISARGQVDGYTF. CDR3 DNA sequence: TGTGCCATCAGTGCTCGGGGACAGGTGGATGGCTACACCTTC.

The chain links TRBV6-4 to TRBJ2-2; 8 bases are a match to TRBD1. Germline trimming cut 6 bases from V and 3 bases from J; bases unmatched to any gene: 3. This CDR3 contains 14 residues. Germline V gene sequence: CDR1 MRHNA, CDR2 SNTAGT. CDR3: CASSSDRDTGELFF. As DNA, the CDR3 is TGTGCCAGCAGCTCGGACAGGGACACCGGGGAGCTGTTTTTT.

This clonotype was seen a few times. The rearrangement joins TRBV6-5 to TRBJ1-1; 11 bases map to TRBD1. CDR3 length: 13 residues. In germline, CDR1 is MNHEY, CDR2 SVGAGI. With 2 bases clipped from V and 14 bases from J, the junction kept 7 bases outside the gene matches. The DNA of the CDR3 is TGTGCCAGCAGTTACACCGGGACAGGGGGGAGCTTCTTT. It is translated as CASSYTGTGGSFF.

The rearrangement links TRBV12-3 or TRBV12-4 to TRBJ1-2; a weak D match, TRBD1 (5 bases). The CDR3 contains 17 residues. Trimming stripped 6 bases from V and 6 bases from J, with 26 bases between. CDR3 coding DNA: TGTGCCAGCAGACCCCTGACAGTCGCAACGCGAGGGGATGGCTACACCTTC. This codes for CASRPLTVATRGDGYTF.

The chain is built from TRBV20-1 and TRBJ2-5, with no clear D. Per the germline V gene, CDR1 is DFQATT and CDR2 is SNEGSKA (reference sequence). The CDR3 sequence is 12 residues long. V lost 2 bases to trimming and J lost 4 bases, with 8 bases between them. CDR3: CSARYVGETQYF. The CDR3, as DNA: TGCAGTGCTAGATATGTCGGAGAGACCCAGTACTTC.

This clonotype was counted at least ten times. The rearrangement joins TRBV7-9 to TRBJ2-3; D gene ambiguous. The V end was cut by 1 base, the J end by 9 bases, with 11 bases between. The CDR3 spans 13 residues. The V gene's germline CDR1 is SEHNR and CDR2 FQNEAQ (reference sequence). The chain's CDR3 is CASSLEGAGTQYF. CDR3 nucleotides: TGTGCCAGCAGCTTAGAGGGTGCCGGGACGCAGTATTTT. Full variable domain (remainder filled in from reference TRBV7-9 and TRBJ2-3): DTGVSQNPRHKITKRGQNVTFRCDPISEHNRLYWYRQTLGQGPEFLTYFQNEAQLEKSRLLSDRFSAERPKGSFSTLEIQRTEQGDSAMYLCASSLEGAGTQYFGPGTRLTVL.

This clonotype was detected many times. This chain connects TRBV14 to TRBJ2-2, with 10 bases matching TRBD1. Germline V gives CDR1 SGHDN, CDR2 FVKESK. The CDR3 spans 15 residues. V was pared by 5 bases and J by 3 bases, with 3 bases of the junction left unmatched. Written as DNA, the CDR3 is TGTGCCAGCAGCAGGACAGGGGGGTACACCGGGGAGCTGTTTTTT. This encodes CASSRTGGYTGELFF.

The CDR3 reads CASSLTRMYGYTF. DNA of the CDR3: TGTGCCAGCAGCTTAACCAGGATGTATGGCTACACCTTC. V and J are TRBV7-2 and TRBJ1-2; unclear D gene. V dropped 2 bases and J dropped 5 bases, with 9 bases sitting between them. The V gene's germline CDR1 is SGHTA and CDR2 FQGNSA. The CDR3 spans 13 residues. The full variable domain, rest sourced from reference TRBV7-2 and TRBJ1-2, is GAGVSQSPSNKVTEKGKDVELRCDPISGHTALYWYRQSLGQGLEFLIYFQGNSAPDKSGLPSDRFSAERTGGSVSTLTIQRTQQEDSAVYLCASSLTRMYGYTFGSGTRLTVV.

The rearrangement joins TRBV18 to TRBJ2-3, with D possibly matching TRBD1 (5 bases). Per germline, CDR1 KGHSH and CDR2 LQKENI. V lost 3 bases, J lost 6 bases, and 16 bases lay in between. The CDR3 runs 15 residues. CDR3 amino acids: CASSPLLTGSDTQYF. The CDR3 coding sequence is TGTGCCAGCTCACCTTTACTAACAGGTTCCGATACGCAGTATTTT.

As DNA, the CDR3 is TGTGCCAGCAGCTGGCTCGGAAATAATTCACCCCTCCACTTT. Its protein product is CASSWLGNNSPLHF. V and J are TRBV7-9 and TRBJ1-6, with D hard to call. CDR1 SEHNR and CDR2 FQNEAQ come from the germline V gene (reference sequence). V shed 4 bases and J shed 5 bases, with 9 bases lying between them. This CDR3 is 14 amino acids long.

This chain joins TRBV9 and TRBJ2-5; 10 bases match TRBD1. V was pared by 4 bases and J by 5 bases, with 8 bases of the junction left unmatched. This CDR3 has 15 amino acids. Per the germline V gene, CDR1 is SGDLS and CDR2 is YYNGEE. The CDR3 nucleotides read TGTGCCAGCAGCAAGACGGGACAGGGGATTGAGACCCAGTACTTC. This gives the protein CASSKTGQGIETQYF.

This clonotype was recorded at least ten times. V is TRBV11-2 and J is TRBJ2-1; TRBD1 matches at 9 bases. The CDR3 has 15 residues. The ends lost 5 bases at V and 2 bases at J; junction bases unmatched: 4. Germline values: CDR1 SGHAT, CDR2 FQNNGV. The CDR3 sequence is CASSPRTGAYNEQFF. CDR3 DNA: TGTGCCAGCAGCCCCCGGACAGGGGCCTACAATGAGCAGTTCTTC.

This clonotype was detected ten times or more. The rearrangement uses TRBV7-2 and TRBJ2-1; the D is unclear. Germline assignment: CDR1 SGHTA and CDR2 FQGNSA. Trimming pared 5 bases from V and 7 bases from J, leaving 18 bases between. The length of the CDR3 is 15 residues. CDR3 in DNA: TGTGCCAGCAGCAGTCGCAGGAGTAGACGAAATGAGCAGTTCTTC. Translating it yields CASSSRRSRRNEQFF.

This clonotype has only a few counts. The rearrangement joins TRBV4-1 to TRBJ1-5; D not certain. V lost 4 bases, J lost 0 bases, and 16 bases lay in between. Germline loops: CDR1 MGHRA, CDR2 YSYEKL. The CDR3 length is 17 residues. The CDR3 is CASSRTSLPGSNQPQHF. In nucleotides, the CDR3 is TGCGCCAGCAGCCGGACCTCCCTGCCGGGTAGCAATCAGCCCCAGCATTTT.

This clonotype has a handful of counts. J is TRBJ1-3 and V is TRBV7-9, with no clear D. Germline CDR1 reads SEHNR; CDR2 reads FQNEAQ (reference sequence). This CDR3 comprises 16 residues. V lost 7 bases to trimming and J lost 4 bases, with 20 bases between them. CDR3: CASNSPPEPSGNTIYF. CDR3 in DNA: TGTGCCAGCAACTCCCCCCCGGAACCAAGCGGAAACACCATATATTTT. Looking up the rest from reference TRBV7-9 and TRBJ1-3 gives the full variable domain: DTGVSQNPRHKITKRGQNVTFRCDPISEHNRLYWYRQTLGQGPEFLTYFQNEAQLEKSRLLSDRFSAERPKGSFSTLEIQRTEQGDSAMYLCASNSPPEPSGNTIYFGEGSWLTVV.

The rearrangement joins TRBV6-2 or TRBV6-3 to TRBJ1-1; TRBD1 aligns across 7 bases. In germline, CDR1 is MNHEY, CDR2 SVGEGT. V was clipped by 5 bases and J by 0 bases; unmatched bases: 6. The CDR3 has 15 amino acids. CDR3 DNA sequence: TGTGCCAGCAGTGACGACAGGGTAATGAACACTGAAGCTTTCTTT. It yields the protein CASSDDRVMNTEAFF.

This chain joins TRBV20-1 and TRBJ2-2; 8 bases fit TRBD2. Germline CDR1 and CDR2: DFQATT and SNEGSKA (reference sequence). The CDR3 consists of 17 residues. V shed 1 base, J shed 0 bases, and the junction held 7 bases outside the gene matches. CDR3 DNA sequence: TGCAGTGCTAGAGTTTATGAAGCGGGGGCGAACACCGGGGAGCTGTTTTTT. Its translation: CSARVYEAGANTGELFF.

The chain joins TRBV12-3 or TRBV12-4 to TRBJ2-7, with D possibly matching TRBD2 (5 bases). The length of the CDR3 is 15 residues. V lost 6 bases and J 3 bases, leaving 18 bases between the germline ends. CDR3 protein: CASSAVASRDYEQYF. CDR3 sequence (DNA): TGTGCCAGCAGCGCGGTGGCTAGCCGGGACTACGAGCAGTACTTC.